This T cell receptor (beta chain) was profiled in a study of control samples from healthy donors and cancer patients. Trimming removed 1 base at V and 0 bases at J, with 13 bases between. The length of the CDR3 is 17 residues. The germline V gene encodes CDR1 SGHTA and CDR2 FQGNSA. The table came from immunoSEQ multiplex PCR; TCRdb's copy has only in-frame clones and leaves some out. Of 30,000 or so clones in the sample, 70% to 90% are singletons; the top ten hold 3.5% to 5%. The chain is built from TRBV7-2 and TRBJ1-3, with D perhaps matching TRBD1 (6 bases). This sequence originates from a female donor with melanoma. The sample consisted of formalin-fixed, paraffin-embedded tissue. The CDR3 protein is CASSLGGLGHSGNTIYF. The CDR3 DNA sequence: TGTGCCAGCAGCTTAGGAGGCCTGGGACACTCTGGAAACACCATATATTTT.